The 24 T cell receptor beta chains presented below share a single source sample, sequenced in a study of T-cell memory formation after mild COVID-19. TCRdb fed the 5' RACE reads into MiXCR, producing one record per CDR3 protein. The sample lists hundreds of thousands of distinct CDR3 sequences, about a fifth occurring once. What was sequenced was PBMCs or a T cell subset sorted from them (not recorded which). The receptors stem from an adult woman who had mild COVID-19 (a few samples of this study predate the infection). Cell type and time point are not known.

The table lists this clonotype with a few counts. V is TRBV7-3 and J is TRBJ2-7; 8 bases fit TRBD1. Germline V gene data show CDR1 as SGHTA and CDR2 as FQGTGA. The CDR3 length is 15 residues. V dropped 4 bases and J dropped 7; count of bases not matched to a gene: 12. The DNA of the CDR3 is TGTGCCAGCAGCTCCACCAGGGGGCCAGCGCGAGAGCAGTACTTC. Its protein is CASSSTRGPAREQYF.

The chain joins TRBV4-1 to TRBJ2-3; unclear D gene. The V end was cut by 1 base, the J end by 4 bases, with 6 bases between. CDR3 length: 13 residues. Germline V gene lookup returns CDR1 MGHRA and CDR2 YSYEKL. CDR3 loop: CASSQVSADTQYF. CDR3 coding DNA: TGCGCCAGCAGCCAAGTGTCAGCAGATACGCAGTATTTT.

This clonotype was observed a handful of times. The chain employs TRBV21-1 and TRBJ2-3; the D call TRBD2 from the table was never checked on the DNA. TRBV21-1 is labeled a pseudogene. There are 17 residues in the CDR3. In DNA, the CDR3 is TGTGCCAGCAGCAACGGACTAGCGGGACAATGCACAGATACGCAGTATTTT. Its protein is CASSNGLAGQCTDTQYF.

The V call is TRBV7-2, the J call TRBJ2-7; D possibly corresponds to TRBD2 (6 bases). V was pared by 2 bases and J by 7 bases, with 9 bases between. The CDR3 consists of 12 residues. Per the germline V gene, CDR1 is SGHTA and CDR2 is FQGNSA. The CDR3 bases are TGTGCCAGCAGCTTACCGACTAGAGAGCAGTACTTC. Translating gives CASSLPTREQYF.

Concerning this clonotype itself: A junction end diverges from the germline sequence, so it may reflect a read error. The V call is TRBV11-2, the J call TRBJ1-1; 8 bases are a match to TRBD1. This CDR3 contains 15 residues. CDR1 and CDR2 from the germline V gene are SGHAT and FQNNGV. Here the CDR3 reads CASSLPDRGNTEDFF. For the CDR3, the DNA is TGTGCCAGCAGCTTACCCGACAGGGGAAACACTGAAGATTTCTTT. Full variable domain (missing parts from reference TRBV11-2 and TRBJ1-1): EAGVAQSPRYKIIEKRQSVAFWCNPISGHATLYWYQQILGQGPKLLIQFQNNGVVDDSQLPKDRFSAERLKGVDSTLKIQPAKLEDSAVYLCASSLPDRGNTEDFFGQGTRLTVV.

The chain carries TRBV15 and TRBJ2-7; 8 bases map to TRBD2. Per germline, CDR1 LNHNV and CDR2 YYDKDF (reference sequence). The CDR3 has 15 amino acids. Germline trimming cut 0 bases from V and 7 bases from J; bases unmatched to any gene: 8. The CDR3 nucleotides read TGTGCCACCAGCAGAGACAGCGGGAGTTCCCCGGAGCAGTACTTC. It is translated as CATSRDSGSSPEQYF.

A word on this clonotype: A read error may account for a junction end that differs from germline. V usage is TRBV27 and J usage is TRBJ1-5; D gene ambiguous. CDR3 length equals 13 residues. Per germline, CDR1 MNHEY and CDR2 SMNVEV (reference sequence). The CDR3 loop reads CASTAGPSQPQQF. As DNA, the CDR3 is TGTGCCAGCACCGCGGGCCCTAGTCAGCCCCAGCAATTT.

This clonotype was seen a handful of times. J is TRBJ2-3 and V is TRBV20-1; the match to TRBD2 covers 11 bases. V shed 6 bases, J shed 4 bases, and the junction held 12 bases outside the gene matches. Germline values: CDR1 DFQATT, CDR2 SNEGSKA (reference sequence). The CDR3 totals 16 residues. The CDR3 DNA is TGCAGTGCCAACCCCATAGCGGGGGGGCTCCCAGATACGCAGTATTTT. This codes for CSANPIAGGLPDTQYF.

This chain's CDR3 is CATSGGTGTVRQYF. In DNA, the CDR3 is TGTGCCACCAGCGGAGGGACAGGGACGGTGAGGCAGTACTTC. The chain carries TRBV15 and TRBJ2-7; 9 bases are shared with TRBD1. CDR3 length equals 14 residues. Per germline, CDR1 LNHNV and CDR2 YYDKDF (reference sequence). After removal of 5 bases from V and 9 bases from J, the junction contained 11 bases not matched to a gene. The entire variable domain, with the rest obtained from reference TRBV15 and TRBJ2-7, is as follows: DAMVIQNPRYQVTQFGKPVTLSCSQTLNHNVMYWYQQKSSQAPKLLFHYYDKDFNNEADTPDNFQSRRPNTSFCFLDIRSPGLGDTAMYLCATSGGTGTVRQYFGPGTRLTVT.

A few counts support this clonotype. The genes are TRBV6-5 and TRBJ1-1, with TRBD1 identical over 7 bases. The CDR3 extends over 15 amino acids. Germline-derived CDR1 and CDR2 are MNHEY and SVGAGI. V lost 5 bases, J lost 4 bases, and 10 bases stayed unmatched. CDR3 bases: TGTGCCAGCAGTCGAGAGGGGGCGAGTCGCACTGAAGCTTTCTTT. Translated, it gives CASSREGASRTEAFF.

V is TRBV18 and J is TRBJ2-1; D may be TRBD2 (6 bases). V gave up 3 bases and J gave up 7 bases, with 7 bases separating them. Germline assignment: CDR1 KGHSH and CDR2 LQKENI. CDR3 length: 12 residues. CDR3 protein: CASSPAGNEQFF. As DNA, the CDR3 is TGTGCCAGCTCACCTGCGGGAAATGAGCAGTTCTTC.

The chain links TRBV7-9 to TRBJ2-5, with TRBD2 matching over 7 bases. Germline CDR1 SEHNR, CDR2 FQNEAQ (reference sequence). Trimming cost V 5 bases and J 10 bases; bases outside gene matches: 10. This CDR3 has 13 amino acids. The chain's CDR3 is CASSPFPREDQYF. CDR3 bases: TGTGCCAGCAGCCCCTTCCCCCGGGAGGACCAGTACTTC. Full variable domain (outside the CDR3, taken from reference TRBV7-9 and TRBJ2-5): DTGVSQNPRHKITKRGQNVTFRCDPISEHNRLYWYRQTLGQGPEFLTYFQNEAQLEKSRLLSDRFSAERPKGSFSTLEIQRTEQGDSAMYLCASSPFPREDQYFGPGTRLLVL.

This clonotype was seen more than once but under ten times. This rearrangement joins TRBV4-1 to TRBJ2-5, with TRBD2 matching over 11 bases. CDR3 size: 18 residues. Germline values: CDR1 MGHRA, CDR2 YSYEKL. Unmatched junction bases numbered 9, after V lost 0 bases and J lost 3 bases. CDR3 DNA sequence: TGCGCCAGCAGCCAAGATGGCACTAGCGGGGGACGAAAAGAGACCCAGTACTTC. Amino acid sequence: CASSQDGTSGGRKETQYF.

The sample holds many counts of this clonotype. Germline and junction disagree at one end, which may indicate a read error. V usage is TRBV4-1 and J usage is TRBJ2-3, with D perhaps being TRBD1 or TRBD2 (5 bases each). CDR1 and CDR2 from the germline V gene are MGHRA and YSYEKL. There are 12 residues in the CDR3. The CDR3 region is CASSQGPDTQYF. The CDR3 DNA sequence: TGTGCCAGCAGCCAGGGACCAGATACGCAGTATTTT.

This clonotype showed up just a few times. The chain uses TRBV5-1 and TRBJ2-7, with 8 bases aligning to TRBD1. Unmatched junction bases numbered 6, after V lost 1 base and J lost 0 bases. The germline V gene has CDR1 SGHRS and CDR2 YFSETQ. This CDR3 spans 16 amino acids. For the CDR3, the DNA is TGCGCCAGCAGCTTGCACCGGGACAGGCCCTCCTACGAGCAGTACTTC. Translating gives CASSLHRDRPSYEQYF.

A few counts support this clonotype. Being one base from a much bigger clone, this may be a read error. This chain uses TRBV18 with TRBJ2-7; D call uncertain. The CDR3 spans 13 residues. Germline values: CDR1 KGHSH, CDR2 LQKENI. V was trimmed by 0 bases and J by 3 bases, leaving 6 bases between them. The CDR3 coding sequence is TGTGCCAGCTCACCACCGGGTTTCTACGAGCAGTACTTC. Translating it yields CASSPPGFYEQYF.

This clonotype was recorded many times. The chain employs TRBV6-2 or TRBV6-3 and TRBJ1-2; TRBD1 matches at 10 bases. The V gene's germline CDR1 is MNHEY and CDR2 SVGEGT. There are 14 residues in the CDR3. V trimming: 8 bases; J trimming: 3 bases; junction bases outside the gene matches: 6. The CDR3 DNA sequence: TGTGCCAGCTCCCGACAGGGGGCGGACTATGGCTACACCTTC. Translating it yields CASSRQGADYGYTF.

The CDR3 nucleotides read TGCAGTGCTAGAGACAGTCCCTACGAGCAGTACTTC. Its translation is CSARDSPYEQYF. The J gene is TRBJ2-7, the V gene TRBV20-1; no clear D gene. This CDR3 comprises 12 residues. V was trimmed by 0 bases and J by 2 bases, leaving 5 bases between them. Looked up from germline, CDR1 is DFQATT and CDR2 is SNEGSKA (reference sequence).

The J gene is TRBJ1-6, the V gene TRBV3-1, with D possibly TRBD1 on 5 matching bases. The CDR3 spans 14 residues. V was clipped by 7 bases and J by 3 bases, with 10 bases between them. CDR1 is LGHDT, CDR2 YNNKEL, per germline (reference sequence). This chain's CDR3 is CASTGQNYNSPLHF. As DNA, the CDR3 is TGTGCCAGCACAGGACAAAACTATAATTCACCCCTCCACTTT.

The J gene is TRBJ2-1, the V gene TRBV7-3, with 8 nucleotides matching TRBD2. The J segment lost 4 bases and the V segment lost 2 bases, leaving 4 bases of the junction unmatched. CDR3 length: 15 amino acids. The V gene's germline CDR1 is SGHTA and CDR2 FQGTGA. The CDR3 nucleotides read TGTGCCAGCAGCTTAGTTAGCGGGACATACAATGAGCAGTTCTTC. Residues: CASSLVSGTYNEQFF.

A few counts support this clonotype. Its ends do not fully match the called genes, so a read error is possible. V is TRBV12-3 or TRBV12-4 and J is TRBJ1-3, with a tentative D call TRBD1 (5 bases). The CDR3 sequence is 14 residues long. CDR3 residues: CASSLGPPGNTIYF. Written as DNA, the CDR3 is TGTGCCAGCAGTTTGGGACCTCCTGGGAACACCATATATTTT.

The rearrangement joins TRBV15 to TRBJ2-6; possibly TRBD1 or TRBD2 for D (5 bases each). Between the trimmed V and J ends, which lost 0 bases and 2 bases, there was a span of 11 bases. Germline V lookup: CDR1 LNHNV, CDR2 YYDKDF (reference sequence). The CDR3 sequence is 17 residues long. The CDR3 protein is CATSREPGTAGANVLTF. CDR3 sequence (DNA): TGTGCCACCAGCAGAGAACCAGGGACGGCTGGGGCCAACGTCCTGACTTTC.

The chain recombines TRBV11-2 with TRBJ1-1; the D gene is possibly TRBD1 (6 bases). The CDR3 is 13 amino acids. Germline values: CDR1 SGHAT, CDR2 FQNNGV. The V end was cut by 5 bases, the J end by 5 bases, with 12 bases between. The CDR3 here is CASSQNRVTEAFF. CDR3 nucleotide sequence: TGTGCCAGCAGCCAAAACAGGGTTACTGAAGCTTTCTTT.

The V call is TRBV5-4, the J call TRBJ2-5; tentatively, D is TRBD2 (6 bases). V was clipped by 0 bases and J by 6 bases, with 12 bases between them. Germline V CDR1 and CDR2: SGHNT, YYREEE (reference sequence). This CDR3 spans 14 amino acids. CDR3 amino acids: CASSLVGRGQTQYF. As DNA, the CDR3 is TGTGCCAGCAGCTTGGTCGGGCGGGGCCAGACCCAGTACTTC.